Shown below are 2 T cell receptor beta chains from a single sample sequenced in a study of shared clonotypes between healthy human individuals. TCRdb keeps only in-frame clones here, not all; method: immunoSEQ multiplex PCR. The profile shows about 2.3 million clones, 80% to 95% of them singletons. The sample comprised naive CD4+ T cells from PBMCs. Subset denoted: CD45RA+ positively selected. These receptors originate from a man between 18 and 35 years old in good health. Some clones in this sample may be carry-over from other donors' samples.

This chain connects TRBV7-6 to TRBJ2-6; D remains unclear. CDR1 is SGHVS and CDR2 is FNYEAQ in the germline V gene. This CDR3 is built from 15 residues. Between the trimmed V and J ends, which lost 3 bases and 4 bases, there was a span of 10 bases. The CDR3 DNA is TGTGCCAGCAGCTTGCTTTATGACGGGGCCAACGTCCTGACTTTC. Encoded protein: CASSLLYDGANVLTF.

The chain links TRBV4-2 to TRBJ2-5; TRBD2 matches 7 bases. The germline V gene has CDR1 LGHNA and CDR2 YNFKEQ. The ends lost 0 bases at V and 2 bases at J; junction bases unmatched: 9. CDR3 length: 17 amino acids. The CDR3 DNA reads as TGTGCCAGCAGCCAAGATAAATTGGCTAGCGGTCAAGAGACCCAGTACTTC. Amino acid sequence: CASSQDKLASGQETQYF.